This TCR beta chain was identified in a study of blood T cell repertoires in COVID-19. Background on the study: Both acute and convalescent COVID-19 samples were obtained from the United States, Italy and Spain. The analysed material was cDNA or gDNA that came from T cells, B-cell-depleted T cells, or PBMCs.

Germline assignment: CDR1 SGHVS and CDR2 FQNEAQ. CDR3 size: 16 residues. V shed 4 bases and J 7 bases; nucleotides not matched to a gene: 5. Original data processing: The assay estimated nucleated cells by amplifying reference gene primers. Assay: immunoSEQ multiplex PCR; the TCRdb copy retains only in-frame clones and omits some. Clone size and the V and J calls come from that table; the DNA yielded D and trimming. The repertoire includes approximately 31,000 clones, about 89% of them detected once, and 3% to 4.5% sits in the top ten. The sample comprised peripheral blood. This TCR was recovered from a man between 60 and 75 years old with acute or convalescent COVID-19. This chain links TRBV7-8 with TRBJ1-6, with 12 bases fitting TRBD1. DNA of the CDR3: TGTGCCAGCAGCTACGGGACAGGGGGCTCCAATTCACCCCTCCACTTT. Amino acids: CASSYGTGGSNSPLHF.